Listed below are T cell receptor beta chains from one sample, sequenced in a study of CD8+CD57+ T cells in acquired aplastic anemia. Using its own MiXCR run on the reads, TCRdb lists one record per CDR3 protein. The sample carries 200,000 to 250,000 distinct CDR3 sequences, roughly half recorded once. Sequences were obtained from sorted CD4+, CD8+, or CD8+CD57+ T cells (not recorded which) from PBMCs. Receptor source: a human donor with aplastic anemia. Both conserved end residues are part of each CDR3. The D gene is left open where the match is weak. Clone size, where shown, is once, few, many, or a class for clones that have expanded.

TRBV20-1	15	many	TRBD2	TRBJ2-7	CSARRTGGAGDEQYF	TGCAGTGCTCGAAGGACGGGGGGGGCCGGGGACGAGCAGTACTTC
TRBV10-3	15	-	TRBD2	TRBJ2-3	CAIRRLAGGADTQYF	TGTGCCATCAGGAGACTAGCGGGAGGCGCAGATACGCAGTATTTT
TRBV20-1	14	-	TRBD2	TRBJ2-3	CSATLSGRIDTQYF	TGCAGTGCTACTCTTAGCGGGAGGATAGATACGCAGTATTTT
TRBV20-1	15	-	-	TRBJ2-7	CSAAPGDRGSYEQYF	TGCAGTGCCGCCCCAGGGGACCGAGGCTCCTACGAGCAGTACTTC
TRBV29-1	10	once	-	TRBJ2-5	CSVDLGTQYF	TGCAGCGTTGATCTTGGGACCCAGTACTTC
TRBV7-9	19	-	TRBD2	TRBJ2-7	CASSLPGLAGGGSYNEQYF	TGTGCCAGCAGCTTGCCGGGACTAGCGGGAGGAGGATCCTACAATGAGCAGTACTTC
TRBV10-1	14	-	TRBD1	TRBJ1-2	CASSAGQGRYGYTF	TGCGCCAGCAGTGCCGGACAGGGTAGATATGGCTACACCTTC
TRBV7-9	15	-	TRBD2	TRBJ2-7	CASSFPAGGLDEQYF	TGTGCCAGCAGCTTCCCAGCGGGGGGCCTCGACGAGCAGTACTTC
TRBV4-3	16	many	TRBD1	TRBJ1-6	CASSQSPGGDNSPLHF	TGCGCCAGCAGCCAATCTCCAGGGGGAGATAATTCACCCCTCCACTTT
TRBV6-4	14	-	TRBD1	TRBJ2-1	CASRRTGGHNEQFF	TGTGCCAGCAGACGGACAGGGGGGCACAATGAGCAGTTCTTC
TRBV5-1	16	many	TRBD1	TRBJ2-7	CASSPGRDRSTYEQYF	TGCGCCAGCAGTCCAGGTCGGGACAGATCAACCTACGAGCAGTACTTC
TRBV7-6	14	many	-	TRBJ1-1	CASSLDLEGTEAFF	TGTGCCAGCAGCTTAGATCTGGAAGGTACTGAAGCTTTCTTT
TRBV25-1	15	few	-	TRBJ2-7	CASSEYKVGSYEQYF	TGTGCCAGCAGTGAATATAAGGTTGGATCCTACGAGCAGTACTTC
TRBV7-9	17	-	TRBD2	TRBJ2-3	CASSYSGTSGSTDTQYF	TGTGCCAGCAGCTACTCCGGGACTAGCGGGAGCACAGATACGCAGTATTTT
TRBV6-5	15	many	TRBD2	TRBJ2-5	CASSPRIAGSWTQYF	TGTGCCAGCAGTCCCCGGATAGCGGGCTCATGGACCCAGTACTTC
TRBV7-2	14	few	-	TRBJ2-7	CASSQLGAAYEQYF	TGTGCCAGCAGCCAATTGGGGGCGGCCTACGAGCAGTACTTC
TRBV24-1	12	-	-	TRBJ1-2	CATSDQSYGYTF	TGTGCCACCAGTGACCAAAGCTATGGCTACACCTTC
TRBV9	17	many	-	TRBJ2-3	CASSVDGGGLNTDTQYF	TGTGCCAGCAGCGTAGATGGTGGGGGACTGAACACAGATACGCAGTATTTT
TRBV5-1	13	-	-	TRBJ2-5	CASSFPEGETQYF	TGCGCCAGCAGCTTTCCCGAGGGAGAGACCCAGTACTTC